The entry below gives a single T cell receptor (beta chain) sequence along with its context. What it binds is not known. The data were taken from a study of cytomegalovirus exposure and HLA in healthy donors. Trimming took off 0 bases at V and 0 bases at J, with 8 bases between the two ends. The CDR3 is 15 residues long. The germline CDR1 and CDR2 sequences are LGHNA and YSLEER. The study's findings and limits: In vitro experiments confirmed that three CMV-associated chains were specific for CMV antigens.

Researchers ran the PCR with 60 Vbeta and 13 Jbeta primers. This table comes from immunoSEQ multiplex PCR, and its TCRdb copy is limited to in-frame clones, with some not included. Of 190,000 or so clones listed, around 74% are singletons. V gene TRBV4-3 combines with J gene TRBJ1-1; D gene ambiguous. The origin of this receptor is a girl between 10 and 17 years old in good health and CMV-seropositive. Sequencing was performed on PBMCs. The CDR3 is CASSQDAGMNTEAFF. For the CDR3, the DNA is TGCGCCAGCAGCCAAGATGCAGGAATGAACACTGAAGCTTTCTTT.